The 31 T cell receptor beta chains below were found in one sample sequenced in a study of T-cell reconstitution after alpha-beta-depleted transplantation in children. The library targeted TCRbeta and was prepared with unique molecular identifiers. TCRdb re-derived calls from the PCR reads in MiXCR, one entry per CDR3 protein. Of approximately 300,000 distinct CDR3 sequences listed, 9.5% to 13% are singletons. The sample was peripheral blood, taken 180 days after TCRalphabeta/CD19-depleted stem cell transplant. These receptors originate from a male patient between 2 and 9 years old who had a stem cell transplant for chronic granulomatous disease, so the T cells may come from the graft donor.

This clonotype showed up just a few times. The J gene is TRBJ1-5, the V gene TRBV4-3, with 9 nucleotides matching TRBD1. V trimming: 0 bases; J trimming: 7 bases; junction bases outside the gene matches: 4. The CDR3 extends over 15 amino acids. Germline V lookup: CDR1 LGHNA, CDR2 YSLEER. The CDR3 nucleotides read TGCGCCAGCAGCCAAGATCAGGGGACAGGGCAGCCCCAGCATTTT. It is translated as CASSQDQGTGQPQHF.

This clonotype was detected ten times or more. The chain has TRBV27 and TRBJ2-5, with D unresolved. From germline, CDR1 is MNHEY and CDR2 SMNVEV (reference sequence). V lost 0 bases, J lost 5 bases, and 25 bases lay in between. This CDR3 contains 19 residues. CDR3 sequence: CASSLSPPSLRVLGETQYF. The CDR3 DNA reads TGTGCCAGCAGTTTATCGCCACCGAGCCTTAGGGTCTTAGGGGAGACCCAGTACTTC.

This clonotype has ten or more counts. CDR3 DNA: TGTGCCAGCAGCTTATGGGGGGCGCCCACTGAAGCTTTCTTT. It specifies CASSLWGAPTEAFF. The chain has TRBV7-2 and TRBJ1-1; a weak D match, TRBD1 (6 bases). CDR3 length: 14 residues. Germline V gives CDR1 SGHTA, CDR2 FQGNSA. Deletions cut 2 bases from V and 4 bases from J, with 11 bases between.

This clonotype was detected ten times or more. The chain uses TRBV5-1 and TRBJ2-2; D is unresolved. Germline loops: CDR1 SGHRS, CDR2 YFSETQ. V was trimmed by 4 bases and J by 8 bases, leaving 15 bases between them. The CDR3 extends over 14 amino acids. The CDR3 DNA reads TGCGCCAGCAGCCCCCCTGTCGTGAGTGGGGAGCTGTTTTTT. This sequence encodes CASSPPVVSGELFF.

This clonotype was counted ten times or more. CDR3 loop: CASSLLPAVSPLHF. The DNA for the CDR3 is TGTGCCAGCAGCTTACTGCCAGCTGTGTCACCCCTCCACTTT. V and J are TRBV7-3 and TRBJ1-6, with D uncertain. The CDR3 sequence is 14 residues long. The germline V and J ends were trimmed by 2 bases and 10 bases, with 12 bases remaining between them. Germline V gives CDR1 SGHTA, CDR2 FQGTGA.

This clonotype has at least ten counts. The chain has TRBV6-1 and TRBJ2-1, with 10 positions matching TRBD2. V gave up 5 bases and J gave up 6 bases; unmatched junction bases: 7. This CDR3 region has 15 residues. CDR1 and CDR2 (germline): MNHNS, SASEGT. The CDR3 DNA reads TGTGCCAGCAGTCAAGAGCGGGAGGGGGGCAATGAGCAGTTCTTC. Translated: CASSQEREGGNEQFF.

This clonotype occurred many times. This rearrangement joins TRBV20-1 to TRBJ1-5, with 10 bases fitting TRBD1. CDR1 is DFQATT, CDR2 SNEGSKA, per germline (reference sequence). Germline trimming cut 5 bases from V and 5 bases from J; bases unmatched to any gene: 6. The CDR3 contains 14 residues. The CDR3: CSAYPGTGDQPQHF. CDR3 DNA sequence: TGCAGTGCTTACCCCGGGACAGGGGATCAGCCCCAGCATTTT.

J is TRBJ2-7 and V is TRBV7-2; TRBD2 matches at 13 bases. Germline CDR1 is SGHTA and CDR2 is FQGNSA. This CDR3 comprises 16 residues. V dropped 5 bases and J dropped 2; count of bases not matched to a gene: 6. Here the CDR3 reads CASSRGGLAGAYEQYF. The CDR3 DNA sequence: TGTGCCAGCAGCCGGGGAGGACTAGCGGGAGCCTACGAGCAGTACTTC.

This clonotype has only a few counts. This chain joins TRBV28 and TRBJ2-7, with TRBD2 as a possible D gene (5 bases). The CDR3 has 14 residues. V lost 5 bases and J lost 2, with 13 bases in between. Germline V gives CDR1 MDHEN, CDR2 SYDVKM. This chain's CDR3 is CASSLSGETYEQYF. CDR3 sequence (DNA): TGTGCCAGCAGTCTTTCCGGGGAAACCTACGAGCAGTACTTC.

This clonotype was seen at least ten times. The chain recombines TRBV4-3 with TRBJ2-7, with D maybe TRBD2 (5 bases). Germline CDR1 LGHNA, CDR2 YSLEER. V was cut by 0 bases and J by 2 bases, with 17 bases left in between. There are 17 residues in the CDR3. CDR3 coding DNA: TGCGCCAGCAGCCAAGATCGGGGATCCTCCCCCCCCTACGAGCAGTACTTC. Translating gives CASSQDRGSSPPYEQYF.

This clonotype showed up many times. V is TRBV11-3 and J is TRBJ2-3; D is perhaps TRBD1 (5 bases). The V end was cut by 1 base, the J end by 4 bases, with 12 bases between. This CDR3 region has 15 residues. The germline CDR1 and CDR2 sequences are SGHNT and YENEEA. This CDR3 is CASSLGGQGADTQYF. In nucleotides, the CDR3 is TGTGCCAGCAGCTTAGGGGGCCAGGGTGCAGATACGCAGTATTTT. The full variable domain, with the rest looked up from reference TRBV11-3 and TRBJ2-3, is EAGVVQSPRYKIIEKKQPVAFWCNPISGHNTLYWYLQNLGQGPELLIRYENEEAVDDSQLPKDRFSAERLKGVDSTLKIQPAELGDSAVYLCASSLGGQGADTQYFGPGTRLTVL.

There are many counts of this clonotype. V usage is TRBV4-3 and J usage is TRBJ1-2; D is undetermined. CDR1 is LGHNA and CDR2 is YSLEER in the germline V gene. This CDR3 has 15 residues. With 1 base removed from V and 0 bases from J, the gap between germline ends came to 9 bases. The CDR3 region is CASSQVRPTNYGYTF. CDR3 in DNA: TGCGCCAGCAGCCAAGTAAGGCCAACTAACTATGGCTACACCTTC.

This clonotype was detected many times. Here the CDR3 DNA reads TGCGCCAGCAGCCAAGTTAAGGGGGTTAAGGCCTACGAGCAGTACTTC. Its translation is CASSQVKGVKAYEQYF. The chain joins TRBV4-3 to TRBJ2-7, with D perhaps matching TRBD1 (6 bases). The ends were cut back, 1 base at V and 2 bases at J, with 15 bases in the middle. The germline gives CDR1 LGHNA, CDR2 YSLEER. The CDR3 is 16 residues long.

This clonotype was recorded at least ten times. The chain recombines TRBV5-1 with TRBJ2-5; 8 bases are a match to TRBD2. This CDR3 spans 15 amino acids. Germline V gene lookup returns CDR1 SGHRS and CDR2 YFSETQ. V lost 2 bases to trimming and J lost 4 bases; unmatched junction nucleotides: 7. The CDR3 bases are TGCGCCAGCAGCTTCACGGGAGGGCACGGAGAGACCCAGTACTTC. Protein: CASSFTGGHGETQYF.

The table lists this clonotype with many counts. The J gene is TRBJ1-2, the V gene TRBV28; 11 positions agree with TRBD1. V trimming: 1 base; J trimming: 4 bases; junction bases outside the gene matches: 8. The germline CDR1 and CDR2 sequences are MDHEN and SYDVKM. This CDR3 region has 17 residues. CDR3 loop: CASSLFFRTGGGYGYTF. For the CDR3, the DNA is TGTGCCAGCAGTTTATTTTTCCGGACAGGGGGCGGCTATGGCTACACCTTC.

The sample holds a few counts of this clonotype. The chain combines TRBV15 with TRBJ2-3; TRBD2 might be the D (6 bases). The V end lost 3 bases, the J end lost 6 bases, and 22 bases lay between the germline ends. Germline loops: CDR1 LNHNV, CDR2 YYDKDF (reference sequence). The CDR3 covers 17 residues. The CDR3 DNA sequence: TGTGCCACCAGCAGGGCCACGACTAGACAGATTGGTGATACGCAGTATTTT. Its translation: CATSRATTRQIGDTQYF.

The CDR3 loop is CASSLAGGNTDTQYF. The CDR3 bases are TGTGCCAGCAGCTTAGCGGGAGGGAACACAGATACGCAGTATTTT. The genes are TRBV7-9 and TRBJ2-3; 7 nucleotides align to TRBD2. The CDR3 runs to 15 residues. Germline-derived CDR1 and CDR2 are SEHNR and FQNEAQ (reference sequence). V lost 0 bases to trimming and J lost 2 bases; unmatched junction nucleotides: 2.

This clonotype occurred many times. The rearrangement uses TRBV7-2 and TRBJ1-6; no clear D. V lost 3 bases and J lost 7, with 19 bases in between. Germline CDR1 is SGHTA and CDR2 is FQGNSA. This CDR3 contains 17 residues. CDR3 in amino acids: CASSFLVGWLMNSPLHF. CDR3 DNA: TGTGCCAGCAGCTTCTTAGTAGGGTGGTTGATGAATTCACCCCTCCACTTT. Full variable domain (missing parts from reference TRBV7-2 and TRBJ1-6): GAGVSQSPSNKVTEKGKDVELRCDPISGHTALYWYRQSLGQGLEFLIYFQGNSAPDKSGLPSDRFSAERTGGSVSTLTIQRTQQEDSAVYLCASSFLVGWLMNSPLHFGNGTRLTVT.

This clonotype has at least ten counts. One end of the junction varies from germline; a read error may be responsible. V and J are TRBV3-1 and TRBJ1-2; D is perhaps TRBD1 (5 bases). The V gene's germline CDR1 is LGHDT and CDR2 YNNKEL (reference sequence). There are 11 residues in the CDR3. Here the CDR3 DNA reads TGTGCCAGCAGCCTATCCGGGACCATAAACTTC. Encoded protein: CASSLSGTINF.

This clonotype was counted many times. The chain links TRBV3-1 to TRBJ2-7, with TRBD1 identical over 7 bases. The CDR3 sequence is 15 residues long. Trimming cost V 4 bases and J 3 bases; bases outside gene matches: 9. Germline lookup yields CDR1 LGHDT and CDR2 YNNKEL (reference sequence). CDR3 amino acids: CASSLGSTGFYEQYF. The CDR3, as DNA: TGTGCCAGCAGCCTTGGCTCGACAGGGTTCTACGAGCAGTACTTC.

There are many counts of this clonotype. The gene calls are TRBV20-1 and TRBJ2-1, with a tentative D call TRBD1 (6 bases). The CDR3 runs 13 residues. The germline V and J ends were trimmed by 1 base and 7 bases, with 11 bases remaining between them. Looked up from germline, CDR1 is DFQATT and CDR2 is SNEGSKA (reference sequence). CDR3 bases: TGCAGTGCTAGAGGGACAGTCGGGAATGAGCAGTTCTTC. Its protein product is CSARGTVGNEQFF.

This clonotype has just one count. This may stem from a read error, because a much larger clone lies one nucleotide away. The conserved phenylalanine or tryptophan normally closing the CDR3 is absent here, so this likely arose from a read error. The J gene is TRBJ1-1, the V gene TRBV5-4; D is possibly TRBD1 (6 bases). This CDR3 has 14 residues. Trimming removed 3 bases from V and 5 bases from J, with 14 bases in between. Germline V gene lookup returns CDR1 SGHNT and CDR2 YYREEE (reference sequence). CDR3 sequence (DNA): TGTGCCAGCAGCTGGGGGTCAGGGGTTACTGAAGCTTTCATT. Translated: CASSWGSGVTEAFI.

This clonotype appeared many times. J is TRBJ2-1 and V is TRBV29-1; no firm D call. Trimming took off 4 bases at V and 0 bases at J, with 10 bases between the two ends. Germline V gene lookup returns CDR1 SQVTM and CDR2 ANQGSEA. This CDR3 has 14 residues. Written as DNA, the CDR3 is TGCAGCGTTGCACTCCAAAGCTCCTACAATGAGCAGTTCTTC. This translates into CSVALQSSYNEQFF.

This rearrangement joins TRBV14 to TRBJ2-5; possibly TRBD1 for D (6 bases). CDR3 length equals 15 residues. CDR1 and CDR2 (germline): SGHDN, FVKESK. Trimming pared 4 bases from V and 5 bases from J, leaving 17 bases between. DNA of the CDR3: TGTGCCAGCAGCCCTGGGACATTCTCTCGGGAGACCCAGTACTTC. This encodes CASSPGTFSRETQYF.

A word on this clonotype: This may come from a read error, since a much larger clone is one base off. The chain couples TRBV20-1 to TRBJ2-3, with D possibly being TRBD2 (7 bases). This CDR3 region has 16 residues. The V gene lost 3 bases and the J gene lost 2 bases, with 18 bases spanning the gap. Germline-derived CDR1 and CDR2 are DFQATT and SNEGSKA (reference sequence). The CDR3 DNA sequence: TGCAGTGCTAGCGGGGGGCTGTTGGTGCACACAGATACGCAGTATTTT. It specifies CSASGGLLVHTDTQYF.

This clonotype was detected many times. The rearrangement uses TRBV5-1 and TRBJ1-5; no definite D call. CDR1 is SGHRS and CDR2 is YFSETQ in the germline V gene. V was pared by 0 bases and J by 4 bases, with 14 bases between. The CDR3 covers 16 residues. CDR3 residues: CASSLGPGPPNQPQHF. The DNA for the CDR3 is TGCGCCAGCAGCTTGGGGCCCGGACCCCCGAATCAGCCCCAGCATTTT.

As regards this clonotype: This may be a read error, as it is one base from a much larger clone. In DNA form, the CDR3 reads TGCGCCAGCAGCCAACTTATACGGATCTACGAGCAGTACTTC. It yields the protein CASSQLIRIYEQYF. This chain uses TRBV4-3 with TRBJ2-7; no clear D. Germline lookup yields CDR1 LGHNA and CDR2 YSLEER. This CDR3 region has 14 residues. Trimming pared 2 bases from V and 3 bases from J, leaving 11 bases between.

This clonotype was seen ten or more times. This chain links TRBV6-1 with TRBJ2-5; 11 bases match TRBD2. Trimming took 5 bases from V and 4 from J; bases not matched to a gene: 9. This CDR3 has 16 amino acids. The germline V gene has CDR1 MNHNS and CDR2 SASEGT. CDR3 in amino acids: CASSQLSGRAGETQYF. In DNA, the CDR3 is TGTGCCAGCAGTCAACTTAGCGGGAGGGCCGGAGAGACCCAGTACTTC.

The chain uses TRBV25-1 and TRBJ2-2, with a possible D match to TRBD1 (6 bases). This CDR3 has 14 residues. Germline CDR1 is MGHDK and CDR2 is SYGVNS. Trimming stripped 6 bases from V and 2 bases from J, with 10 bases between. CDR3 sequence reads: CASSPGHNTGELFF. The CDR3, as DNA: TGTGCCAGCAGCCCGGGACACAACACCGGGGAGCTGTTTTTT.

This clonotype was detected many times. This rearrangement joins TRBV6-2 or TRBV6-3 to TRBJ2-7; the match to TRBD1 covers 7 bases. The CDR3 covers 13 residues. Trimming cost V 2 bases and J 5 bases; bases outside gene matches: 3. Germline-derived CDR1 and CDR2 are MNHEY and SVGEGT. The CDR3 protein is CASSYPDRDEQYF. The CDR3 nucleotides are TGTGCCAGCAGTTACCCCGACAGGGACGAGCAGTACTTC.

In its sample, this clonotype was seen many times. The rearrangement uses TRBV5-6 and TRBJ2-1; D gene uncertain. The CDR3 has 16 amino acids. The germline gives CDR1 SGHDT, CDR2 YYEEEE. The ends were cut back, 4 bases at V and 0 bases at J, with 14 bases in the middle. For the CDR3, the DNA is TGTGCCAGCAGCGTGGGCTCTGGAAGCTCCTACAATGAGCAGTTCTTC. Translating it yields CASSVGSGSSYNEQFF.